One and the same sample provided the 20 T cell receptor beta chains below, sequenced in a study of T cell repertoires in cytomegalovirus infection. From the reads, TCRdb called clonotypes with MiXCR, one entry per CDR3 protein. The table lists about 900,000 distinct CDR3 sequences, around 31% of them singletons. These receptors lack a known antigen. The material sequenced was cultured CD8+ T cells from PBMCs, taken from culture after CMV antigen stimulation. The source of these receptors is a human donor in good health (CMV status not recorded). Some clones in this sample may be carry-over from other donors' samples.

Only a few counts were recorded for this clonotype. This chain's CDR3 is CASSYSNQGSYNEQFF. The CDR3, as DNA: TGTGCCAGCAGTTACTCGAACCAGGGCTCCTACAATGAGCAGTTCTTC. V is TRBV6-5 and J is TRBJ2-1; the D gene is possibly TRBD1 (5 bases). The CDR3 extends over 16 amino acids. Germline CDR1 reads MNHEY; CDR2 reads SVGAGI. With 0 bases removed from V and 0 bases from J, the gap between germline ends came to 9 bases.

The table lists this clonotype with a few counts. CDR3 region: CASSYPGNKNIQYF. CDR3 in DNA: TGTGCCAGCAGCTATCCCGGGAACAAAAACATTCAGTACTTC. The chain carries TRBV7-9 and TRBJ2-4; TRBD2 might be the D (5 bases). The CDR3 sequence is 14 residues long. Germline lookup yields CDR1 SEHNR and CDR2 FQNEAQ (reference sequence). V shed 4 bases and J shed 3 bases, with 10 bases lying between them.

This clonotype was observed at least ten times. J is TRBJ1-5 and V is TRBV7-2, with no clear D. V shed 4 bases and J shed 7 bases, with 14 bases lying between them. There are 14 residues in the CDR3. Germline loops: CDR1 SGHTA, CDR2 FQGNSA. CDR3 sequence: CASSSEEEGQPQHF. CDR3 DNA: TGTGCCAGCAGCTCGGAAGAGGAGGGACAGCCCCAGCATTTT. Supplemented by reference TRBV7-2 and TRBJ1-5, the full variable domain reads GAGVSQSPSNKVTEKGKDVELRCDPISGHTALYWYRQSLGQGLEFLIYFQGNSAPDKSGLPSDRFSAERTGGSVSTLTIQRTQQEDSAVYLCASSSEEEGQPQHFGDGTRLSIL.

This clonotype was counted ten times or more. The V gene is TRBV7-2, the J gene TRBJ2-1; the match to TRBD2 covers 11 bases. CDR3 length: 19 residues. Per the germline V gene, CDR1 is SGHTA and CDR2 is FQGNSA. V was pared by 2 bases and J by 1 base, with 10 bases of the junction left unmatched. CDR3 sequence reads: CASSLSLAGGPGSYNEQFF. The CDR3 coding sequence is TGTGCCAGCAGCTTATCATTAGCGGGGGGGCCTGGGTCCTACAATGAGCAGTTCTTC.

The V gene is TRBV7-6, the J gene TRBJ1-4, with a weak D call TRBD1 (5 bases). The V end lost 1 base, the J end lost 5 bases, and 20 bases lay between the germline ends. The CDR3 sequence is 18 residues long. Germline V lookup: CDR1 SGHVS, CDR2 FNYEAQ. This CDR3 is CASSLESPEGPRNEKLFF. The CDR3 nucleotides are TGTGCCAGCAGCTTAGAGAGTCCCGAGGGACCACGGAATGAAAAACTGTTTTTT.

V gene TRBV24-1 combines with J gene TRBJ1-2; D not certain. Germline V gene data show CDR1 as KGHDR and CDR2 as SFDVKD. The V gene lost 4 bases and the J gene lost 5 bases, with 10 bases spanning the gap. The CDR3 runs 13 residues. The DNA of the CDR3 is TGTGCCACCAGTGAAAGTCAGTGGTATGGCTACACCTTC. This sequence encodes CATSESQWYGYTF.

This sequence joins TRBV12-3 or TRBV12-4 and TRBJ2-5; the match to TRBD2 covers 11 bases. CDR3 length: 14 residues. V dropped 6 bases and J dropped 2; count of bases not matched to a gene: 2. CDR3 residues: CASRTSGEQETQYF. CDR3 in DNA: TGTGCCAGCAGGACTAGCGGGGAACAAGAGACCCAGTACTTC.

This clonotype was recorded only once. This chain uses TRBV18 with TRBJ1-2; D ambiguous. Germline lookup yields CDR1 KGHSH and CDR2 LQKENI. The V end lost 0 bases, the J end lost 0 bases, and 8 bases lay between the germline ends. The CDR3 has 15 amino acids. CDR3 in DNA: TGTGCCAGCTCACCACCGGCCGGTCCTAACTATGGCTACACCTTC. Its translation: CASSPPAGPNYGYTF.

In its sample, this clonotype was seen many times. This chain connects TRBV12-3 or TRBV12-4 to TRBJ1-1; D remains unclear. V lost 3 bases, J lost 6 bases, and 11 bases lay in between. This CDR3 comprises 13 residues. CDR3 protein: CASSFAPSAEAFF. DNA for the CDR3: TGTGCCAGCAGTTTTGCCCCCTCGGCTGAAGCTTTCTTT.

This clonotype has just a few counts. The chain joins TRBV20-1 to TRBJ1-1, with D perhaps matching TRBD1 (5 bases). V was shortened by 1 base and J by 0 bases, with 9 bases between the two germline ends. The CDR3 contains 14 residues. The V gene's germline CDR1 is DFQATT and CDR2 SNEGSKA (reference sequence). The CDR3 spells CSARVQGMNTEAFF. The DNA for the CDR3 is TGCAGTGCTAGAGTGCAGGGTATGAACACTGAAGCTTTCTTT.

The chain employs TRBV19 and TRBJ1-1; D call uncertain. V was pared by 9 bases and J by 1 base, with 15 bases between. CDR1 is LNHDA and CDR2 is SQIVND in the germline V gene (reference sequence). The CDR3 is 14 amino acids. This chain's CDR3 is CASTALPPNTEAFF. CDR3 in DNA: TGTGCCAGCACGGCACTTCCCCCGAACACTGAAGCTTTCTTT.

V and J are TRBV19 and TRBJ1-2, with D unresolved. V lost 8 bases, J lost 7 bases, and 8 bases lay in between. The CDR3 has 10 amino acids. From germline, CDR1 is LNHDA and CDR2 SQIVND (reference sequence). The CDR3 protein is CASASGGYTF. The CDR3 nucleotides are TGTGCCAGTGCTAGTGGTGGCTACACCTTC.

The chain carries TRBV24-1 and TRBJ2-1; D might be TRBD1 (6 bases). Germline CDR1 KGHDR, CDR2 SFDVKD. The CDR3 length is 16 residues. Trimming shortened V by 5 bases and J by 0 bases, and 13 bases separated the two germline ends. In nucleotides, the CDR3 is TGTGCCACCAGTGCCCAGCAGGGGTGCTCCTACAATGAGCAGTTCTTC. This gives the protein CATSAQQGCSYNEQFF.

The chain recombines TRBV7-6 with TRBJ2-3; D remains unclear. Germline CDR1 and CDR2: SGHVS and FNYEAQ. The length of the CDR3 is 15 residues. The V and J ends lost 4 bases and 3 bases respectively, with 14 bases between them. The CDR3 protein is CASSSAKGWTDTQYF. CDR3 nucleotides: TGTGCCAGCAGCTCTGCGAAGGGTTGGACAGATACGCAGTATTTT.

This clonotype was seen only a few times. V is TRBV15 and J is TRBJ1-2, with TRBD1 matching over 8 bases. J was trimmed by 7 bases and V by 3 bases; bases with no gene match: 10. CDR3 length equals 15 residues. CDR1 LNHNV and CDR2 YYDKDF come from the germline V gene (reference sequence). CDR3 nucleotides: TGTGCCACCAGCAGTTGGCAGGGGGCAAGGGGTGGCTACACCTTC. Amino acids: CATSSWQGARGGYTF. Supplemented by reference TRBV15 and TRBJ1-2, the full variable domain reads DAMVIQNPRYQVTQFGKPVTLSCSQTLNHNVMYWYQQKSSQAPKLLFHYYDKDFNNEADTPDNFQSRRPNTSFCFLDIRSPGLGDTAMYLCATSSWQGARGGYTFGSGTRLTVV.

The genes are TRBV7-9 and TRBJ1-2; D gene uncertain. Between the trimmed V and J ends, which lost 1 base and 3 bases, there was a span of 12 bases. The CDR3 contains 15 residues. Germline lookup yields CDR1 SEHNR and CDR2 FQNEAQ (reference sequence). DNA of the CDR3: TGTGCCAGCAGCTTAGGCGGAAGTCGGTACTATGGCTACACCTTC. Translated, it gives CASSLGGSRYYGYTF.

This rearrangement joins TRBV28 to TRBJ2-5; TRBD2 agrees at 11 bases. The CDR3 runs 15 residues. Germline-derived CDR1 and CDR2 are MDHEN and SYDVKM. J was trimmed by 4 bases and V by 7 bases; bases with no gene match: 8. CDR3 residues: CASTIAGGQGETQYF. CDR3 sequence (DNA): TGTGCCAGCACCATAGCGGGGGGGCAAGGAGAGACCCAGTACTTC.

This chain joins TRBV27 and TRBJ2-7; 7 bases map to TRBD1. This CDR3 contains 16 residues. Trimming cost V 5 bases and J 2 bases; bases outside gene matches: 12. Germline V gene data show CDR1 as MNHEY and CDR2 as SMNVEV (reference sequence). The CDR3 spells CASSDSPGTAAYEQYV. The CDR3 nucleotides are TGTGCCAGCAGTGATAGCCCCGGGACAGCGGCCTACGAGCAGTACGTC.

The V call is TRBV7-9, the J call TRBJ2-2; D gene uncertain. The V end lost 5 bases, the J end lost 3 bases, and 16 bases lay between the germline ends. The CDR3 sequence is 16 residues long. Germline CDR1 is SEHNR and CDR2 is FQNEAQ (reference sequence). CDR3: CASSTTLNLDTGELFF. The CDR3 bases are TGTGCCAGCAGCACCACCTTAAACCTTGACACCGGGGAGCTGTTTTTT.

The rearrangement links TRBV28 to TRBJ2-2, with D possibly TRBD2 on 5 matching bases. The CDR3 sequence is 15 residues long. CDR1 is MDHEN, CDR2 SYDVKM, per germline. Between the trimmed V and J ends, which lost 8 bases and 5 bases, there was a span of 18 bases. The CDR3 spells CASGTEGLWTGELFF. The CDR3 coding sequence is TGTGCCAGCGGTACCGAGGGCCTTTGGACCGGGGAGCTGTTTTTT.